The T cell receptor beta chain under discussion was sequenced for a study of cytomegalovirus exposure and HLA in healthy donors. The PCR was carried out with 60 Vbeta primers and 13 Jbeta primers. The protocol was immunoSEQ multiplex PCR, while the TCRdb copy is restricted to in-frame clones and leaves out a portion. The sample yields about 180,000 clones, just over 75% seen once. Trimming removed 2 bases at V and 2 bases at J, with 11 bases between. The germline gives CDR1 SGHNT, CDR2 YYREEE (reference sequence). The CDR3 spans 14 residues. The source is a man aged 18 to 35 in good health and CMV-seronegative. Sequencing was performed on PBMCs. The chain recombines TRBV5-4 with TRBJ2-7, with TRBD1 as a possible D gene (6 bases). This CDR3 reads CASSFIGQPYEQYF. CDR3 DNA: TGTGCCAGCAGCTTTATCGGACAGCCCTACGAGCAGTACTTC.